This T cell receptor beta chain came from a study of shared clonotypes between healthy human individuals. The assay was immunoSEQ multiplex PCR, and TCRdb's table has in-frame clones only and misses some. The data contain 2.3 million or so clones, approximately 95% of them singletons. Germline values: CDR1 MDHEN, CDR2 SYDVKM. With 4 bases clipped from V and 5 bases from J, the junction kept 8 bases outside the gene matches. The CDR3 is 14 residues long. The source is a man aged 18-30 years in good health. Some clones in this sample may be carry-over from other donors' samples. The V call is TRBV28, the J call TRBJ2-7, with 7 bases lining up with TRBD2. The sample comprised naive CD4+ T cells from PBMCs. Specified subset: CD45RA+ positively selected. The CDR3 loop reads CASSSGGSSHEQYF. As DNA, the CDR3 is TGTGCCAGCAGTTCCGGCGGGAGTTCCCACGAGCAGTACTTC.